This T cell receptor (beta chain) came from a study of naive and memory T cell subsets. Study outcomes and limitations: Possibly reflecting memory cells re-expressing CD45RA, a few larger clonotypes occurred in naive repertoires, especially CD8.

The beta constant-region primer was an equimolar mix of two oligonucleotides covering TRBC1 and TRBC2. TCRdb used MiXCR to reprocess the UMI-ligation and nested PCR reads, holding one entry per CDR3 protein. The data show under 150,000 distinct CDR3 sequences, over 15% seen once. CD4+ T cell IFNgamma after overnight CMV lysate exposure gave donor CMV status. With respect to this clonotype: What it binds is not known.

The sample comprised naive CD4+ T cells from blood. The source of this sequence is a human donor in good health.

CDR3 amino acids: CSVEEGQHNTEAFF. CDR3 coding DNA: TGCAGCGTTGAGGAGGGACAGCATAACACTGAAGCTTTCTTT. The chain recombines TRBV29-1 with TRBJ1-1; 7 bases are a match to TRBD1. The CDR3 is made up of 14 amino acids. Germline loops: CDR1 SQVTM, CDR2 ANQGSEA. V trimming: 3 bases; J trimming: 2 bases; junction bases outside the gene matches: 6.